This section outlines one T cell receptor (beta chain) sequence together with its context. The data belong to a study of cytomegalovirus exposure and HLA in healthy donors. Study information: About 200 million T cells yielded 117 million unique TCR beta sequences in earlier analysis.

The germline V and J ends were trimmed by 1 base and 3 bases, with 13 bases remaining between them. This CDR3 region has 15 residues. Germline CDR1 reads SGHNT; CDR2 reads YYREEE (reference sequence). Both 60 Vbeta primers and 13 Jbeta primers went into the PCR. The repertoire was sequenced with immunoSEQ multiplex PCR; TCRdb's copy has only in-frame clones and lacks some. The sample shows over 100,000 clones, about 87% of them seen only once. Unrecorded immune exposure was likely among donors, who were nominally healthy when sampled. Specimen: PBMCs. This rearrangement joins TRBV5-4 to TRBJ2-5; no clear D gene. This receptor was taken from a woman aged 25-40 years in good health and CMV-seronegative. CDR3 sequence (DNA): TGTGCCAGCAGCTTGATCGCCCTTCGGGAAGAGACCCAGTACTTC. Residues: CASSLIALREETQYF.